This T cell receptor (beta chain) was captured in a study of cytotoxic CD8 clonotypes in ibrutinib-treated CLL. Study overall: On average, each sample had about 260,000 productive templates and approximately 89,000 productive rearrangements. Overall study results and limits: Higher clonality was seen at ibrutinib response and a return toward baseline at progression.

Clones were sequenced by immunoSEQ multiplex PCR, and TCRdb holds only the in-frame ones, with some missing. Found here are some 25,000 clones, around four fifths of them singletons; the top ten hold 7% to 9.5%. Points on this clone: Antigen: not known.

The CDR3 sequence is 15 residues long. CDR1 MNHEY and CDR2 SMNVEV come from the germline V gene (reference sequence). Trimming left V 6 bases short and J 0 bases short, with 15 bases between. This clonotype was obtained from a human donor with chronic lymphocytic leukemia. The chain recombines TRBV27 with TRBJ2-7; D perhaps matches TRBD2 (7 bases). The sequenced sample was PBMCs, obtained before ibrutinib treatment. CDR3 DNA: TGTGCCAGCAGACAACCAAGGGGGGGCTCCTACGAGCAGTACTTC. It codes for CASRQPRGGSYEQYF.